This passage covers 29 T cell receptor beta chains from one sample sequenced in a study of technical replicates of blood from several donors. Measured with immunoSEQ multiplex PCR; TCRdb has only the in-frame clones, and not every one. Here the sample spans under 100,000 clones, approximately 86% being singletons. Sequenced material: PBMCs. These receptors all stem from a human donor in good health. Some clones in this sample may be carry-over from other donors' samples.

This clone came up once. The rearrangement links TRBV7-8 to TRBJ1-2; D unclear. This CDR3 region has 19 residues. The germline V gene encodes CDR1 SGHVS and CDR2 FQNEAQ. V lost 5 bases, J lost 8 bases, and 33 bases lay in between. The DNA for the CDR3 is TGTGCCAGCAGCCCAACAGAAACCTCCCGACGCGCCGGTAATAACGGCTACACCTTC. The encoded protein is CASSPTETSRRAGNNGYTF.

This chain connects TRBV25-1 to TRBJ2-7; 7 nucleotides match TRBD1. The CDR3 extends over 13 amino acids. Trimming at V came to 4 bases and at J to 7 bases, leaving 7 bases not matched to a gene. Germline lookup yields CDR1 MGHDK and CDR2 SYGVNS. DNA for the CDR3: TGTGCCAGCAGTGCAACAGGGGTGGGAGAGCAGTACTTC. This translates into CASSATGVGEQYF.

Here the CDR3 DNA reads TGCGCCAGCAGCCAAGTCGGAGCGTCCTACGAGCAGTACTTC. This translates into CASSQVGASYEQYF. The rearrangement uses TRBV4-1 and TRBJ2-7; D remains unclear. Germline V gene lookup returns CDR1 MGHRA and CDR2 YSYEKL. The CDR3 has 14 residues. With 1 base removed from V and 1 base from J, the gap between germline ends came to 8 bases.

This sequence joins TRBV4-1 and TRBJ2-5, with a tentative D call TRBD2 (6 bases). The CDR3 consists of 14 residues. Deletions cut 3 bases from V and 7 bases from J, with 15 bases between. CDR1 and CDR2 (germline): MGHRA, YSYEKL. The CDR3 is CASSHPTRSVTQYF. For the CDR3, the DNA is TGCGCCAGCAGCCACCCGACTAGAAGTGTGACCCAGTACTTC.

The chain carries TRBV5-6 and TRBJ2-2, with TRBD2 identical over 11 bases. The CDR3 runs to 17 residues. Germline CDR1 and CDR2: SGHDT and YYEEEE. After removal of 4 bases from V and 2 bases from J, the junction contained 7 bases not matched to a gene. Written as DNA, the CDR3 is TGTGCCAGCAGCGGTACGGGACTAGCGGAAAACACCGGGGAGCTGTTTTTT. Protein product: CASSGTGLAENTGELFF.

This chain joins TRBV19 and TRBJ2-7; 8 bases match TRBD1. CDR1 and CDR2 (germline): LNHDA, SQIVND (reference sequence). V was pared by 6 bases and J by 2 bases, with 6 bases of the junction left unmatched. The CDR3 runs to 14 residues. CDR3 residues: CASRDREVPYEQYF. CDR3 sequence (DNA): TGTGCCAGTAGGGACAGGGAGGTCCCCTACGAGCAGTACTTC.

CDR3 sequence (DNA): TGTGCCAGTTCTAGCGGGGCTTGGAACACCGGGGAGCTGTTTTTT. This translates into CASSSGAWNTGELFF. V gene TRBV19 combines with J gene TRBJ2-2; the match to TRBD2 covers 9 bases. Per germline, CDR1 LNHDA and CDR2 SQIVND (reference sequence). There are 15 residues in the CDR3. The ends lost 8 bases at V and 1 base at J; junction bases unmatched: 5.

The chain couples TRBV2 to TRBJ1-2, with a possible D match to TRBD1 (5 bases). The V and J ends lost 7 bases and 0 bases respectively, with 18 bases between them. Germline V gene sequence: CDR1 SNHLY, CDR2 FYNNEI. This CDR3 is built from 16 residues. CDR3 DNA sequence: TGTGCCAGCACTGAGGGTAGGACACAAGCTAACTATGGCTACACCTTC. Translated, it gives CASTEGRTQANYGYTF.

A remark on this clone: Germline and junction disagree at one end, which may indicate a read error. CDR3 residues: CASSEGQDTPYLF. Written as DNA, the CDR3 is TGTGCCAGCAGTGAAGGGCAGGACACCCCTTACCTCTTT. V and J are TRBV6-1 and TRBJ1-1; maybe TRBD1 (5 bases). Germline assignment: CDR1 MNHNS and CDR2 SASEGT. The CDR3 spans 13 residues.

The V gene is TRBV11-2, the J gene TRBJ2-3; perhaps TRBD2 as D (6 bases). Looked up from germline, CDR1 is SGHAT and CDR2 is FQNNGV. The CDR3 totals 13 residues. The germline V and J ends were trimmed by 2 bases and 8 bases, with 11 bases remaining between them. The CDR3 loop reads CASSLTNGGTQYF. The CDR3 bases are TGTGCCAGCAGCTTAACCAACGGGGGTACGCAGTATTTT. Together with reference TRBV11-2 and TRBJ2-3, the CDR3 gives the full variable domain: EAGVAQSPRYKIIEKRQSVAFWCNPISGHATLYWYQQILGQGPKLLIQFQNNGVVDDSQLPKDRFSAERLKGVDSTLKIQPAKLEDSAVYLCASSLTNGGTQYFGPGTRLTVL.

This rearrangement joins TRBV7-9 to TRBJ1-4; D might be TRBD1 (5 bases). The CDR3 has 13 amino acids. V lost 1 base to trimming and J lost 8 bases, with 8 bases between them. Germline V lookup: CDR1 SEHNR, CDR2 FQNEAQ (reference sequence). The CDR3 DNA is TGTGCCAGCAGCTTAGGGGGCAGGGAAAAACTGTTTTTT. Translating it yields CASSLGGREKLFF.

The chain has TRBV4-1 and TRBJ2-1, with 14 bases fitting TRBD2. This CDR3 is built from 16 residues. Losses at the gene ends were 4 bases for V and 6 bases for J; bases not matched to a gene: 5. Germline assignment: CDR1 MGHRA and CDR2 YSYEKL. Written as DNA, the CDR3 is TGCGCCAGCAGCCCCGGACTAGCGGGAGGTTCCAATGAGCAGTTCTTC. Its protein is CASSPGLAGGSNEQFF.

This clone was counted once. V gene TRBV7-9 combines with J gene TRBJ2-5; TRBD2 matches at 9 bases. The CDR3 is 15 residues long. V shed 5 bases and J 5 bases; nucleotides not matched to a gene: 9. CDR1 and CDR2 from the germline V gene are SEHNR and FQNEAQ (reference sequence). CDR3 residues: CASSHLAGFGETQYF. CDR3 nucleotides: TGTGCCAGCAGCCATCTAGCGGGGTTTGGGGAGACCCAGTACTTC.

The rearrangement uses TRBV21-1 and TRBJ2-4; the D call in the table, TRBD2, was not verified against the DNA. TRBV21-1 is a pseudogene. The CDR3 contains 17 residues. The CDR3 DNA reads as TGTGCCAGCACTAAGACTCGCAGCTTCCTAGCCAAAAACATTCAGTACTTC. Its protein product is CASTKTRSFLAKNIQYF.

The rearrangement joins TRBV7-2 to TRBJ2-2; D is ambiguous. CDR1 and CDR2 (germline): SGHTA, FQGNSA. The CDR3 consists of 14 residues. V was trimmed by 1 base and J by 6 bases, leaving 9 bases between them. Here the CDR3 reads CASSLDRVSGELFF. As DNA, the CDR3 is TGTGCCAGCAGCTTAGATCGGGTCTCCGGGGAGCTGTTTTTT.

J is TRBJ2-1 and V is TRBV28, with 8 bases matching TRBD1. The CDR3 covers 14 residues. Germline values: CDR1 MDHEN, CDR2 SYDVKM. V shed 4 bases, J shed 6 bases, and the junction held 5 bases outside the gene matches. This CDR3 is CASSSTGVSNEQFF. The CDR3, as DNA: TGTGCCAGCAGTTCGACAGGGGTCAGCAATGAGCAGTTCTTC.

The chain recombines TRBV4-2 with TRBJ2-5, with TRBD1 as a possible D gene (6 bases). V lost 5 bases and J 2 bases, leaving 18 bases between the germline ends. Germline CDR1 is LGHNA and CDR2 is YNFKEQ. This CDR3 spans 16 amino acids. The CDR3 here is CASSKAGQSHQETQYF. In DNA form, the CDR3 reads TGTGCCAGCAGCAAGGCAGGACAGAGCCATCAAGAGACCCAGTACTTC.

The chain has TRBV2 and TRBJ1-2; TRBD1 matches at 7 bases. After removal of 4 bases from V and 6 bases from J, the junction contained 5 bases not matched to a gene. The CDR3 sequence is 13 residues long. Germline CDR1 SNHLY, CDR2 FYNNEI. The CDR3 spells CASSVDRSDGYTF. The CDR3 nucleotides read TGTGCCAGCAGTGTGGACAGGTCCGATGGCTACACCTTC.

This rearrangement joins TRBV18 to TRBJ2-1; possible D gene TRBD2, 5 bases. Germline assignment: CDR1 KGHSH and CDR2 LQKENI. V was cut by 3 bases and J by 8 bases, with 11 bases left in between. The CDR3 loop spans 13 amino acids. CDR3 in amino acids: CASSPTTRDEQFF. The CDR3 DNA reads TGTGCCAGCTCACCTACTACGCGGGATGAGCAGTTCTTC.

The chain's CDR3 is CASSLDEGGVSNYGYTF. The CDR3 DNA sequence: TGTGCCAGCAGCTTAGATGAAGGGGGCGTTTCTAACTATGGCTACACCTTC. The V and J genes are TRBV7-9 and TRBJ1-2; 7 nucleotides match TRBD1. Germline-derived CDR1 and CDR2 are SEHNR and FQNEAQ (reference sequence). The CDR3 contains 17 residues. Trimming removed 1 base from V and 0 bases from J; junction bases left unmatched: 8.

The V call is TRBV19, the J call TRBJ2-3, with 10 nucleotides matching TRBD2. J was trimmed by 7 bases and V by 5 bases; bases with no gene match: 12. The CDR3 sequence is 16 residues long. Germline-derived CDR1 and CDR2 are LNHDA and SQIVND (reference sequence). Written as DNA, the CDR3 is TGTGCCAGTAGTCCTCTAGCGGGAGCGAGCGTAAATACGCAGTATTTT. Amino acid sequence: CASSPLAGASVNTQYF.

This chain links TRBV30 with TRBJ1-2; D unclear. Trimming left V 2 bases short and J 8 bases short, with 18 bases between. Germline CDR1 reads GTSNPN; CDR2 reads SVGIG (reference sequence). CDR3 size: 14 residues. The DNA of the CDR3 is TGTGCCTGGAGTCGCCGGCGGGGAGTAAGGGGCTACACCTTC. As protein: CAWSRRRGVRGYTF.

This chain's CDR3 is CASSLSRGELFF. The CDR3 nucleotides are TGTGCCAGCAGCTTATCCAGGGGAGAACTGTTTTTT. This chain links TRBV7-2 with TRBJ1-4, with D perhaps TRBD1 (6 bases). Germline V lookup: CDR1 SGHTA, CDR2 FQGNSA. This CDR3 spans 12 amino acids. Trimming removed 2 bases at V and 12 bases at J, with 10 bases between.

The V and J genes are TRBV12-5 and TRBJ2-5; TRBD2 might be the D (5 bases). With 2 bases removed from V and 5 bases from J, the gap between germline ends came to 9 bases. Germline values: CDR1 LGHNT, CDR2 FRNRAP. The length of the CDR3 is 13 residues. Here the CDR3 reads CASGLSGGETQYF. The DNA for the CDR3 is TGTGCTAGTGGTTTGAGTGGCGGGGAGACCCAGTACTTC.

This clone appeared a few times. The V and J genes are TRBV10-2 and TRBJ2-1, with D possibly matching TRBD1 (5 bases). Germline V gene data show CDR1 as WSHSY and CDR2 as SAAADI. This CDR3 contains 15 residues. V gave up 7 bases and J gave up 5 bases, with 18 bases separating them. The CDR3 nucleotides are TGCGCCAGCAAGTTTGGGCCAGGGCTTAACAATGAGCAGTTCTTC. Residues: CASKFGPGLNNEQFF.

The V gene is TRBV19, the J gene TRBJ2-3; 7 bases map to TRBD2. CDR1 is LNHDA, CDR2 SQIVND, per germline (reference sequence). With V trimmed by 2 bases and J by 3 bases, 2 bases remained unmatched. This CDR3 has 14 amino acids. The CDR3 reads CASSISGGTDTQYF. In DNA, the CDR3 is TGTGCCAGTAGTATATCGGGGGGAACAGATACGCAGTATTTT.

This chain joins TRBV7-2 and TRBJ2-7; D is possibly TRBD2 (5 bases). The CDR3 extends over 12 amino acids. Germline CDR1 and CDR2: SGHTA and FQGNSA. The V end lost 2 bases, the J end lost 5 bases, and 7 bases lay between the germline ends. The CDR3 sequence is CASSLIGDEQYF. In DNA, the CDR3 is TGTGCCAGCAGCTTAATCGGGGACGAGCAGTACTTC.

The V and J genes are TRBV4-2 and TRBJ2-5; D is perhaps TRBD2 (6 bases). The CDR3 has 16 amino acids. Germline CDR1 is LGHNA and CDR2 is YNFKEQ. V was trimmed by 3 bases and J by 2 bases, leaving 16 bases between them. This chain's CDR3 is CASSQDPGLAQETQYF. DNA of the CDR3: TGTGCCAGCAGCCAGGACCCGGGACTCGCTCAAGAGACCCAGTACTTC.

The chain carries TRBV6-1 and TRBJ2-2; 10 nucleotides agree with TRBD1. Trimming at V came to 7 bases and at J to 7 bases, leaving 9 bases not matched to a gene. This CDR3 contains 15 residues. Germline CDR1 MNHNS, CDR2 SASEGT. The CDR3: CASTPGTGDVGELFF. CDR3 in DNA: TGTGCCAGCACCCCTGGGACAGGGGACGTCGGGGAGCTGTTTTTT.